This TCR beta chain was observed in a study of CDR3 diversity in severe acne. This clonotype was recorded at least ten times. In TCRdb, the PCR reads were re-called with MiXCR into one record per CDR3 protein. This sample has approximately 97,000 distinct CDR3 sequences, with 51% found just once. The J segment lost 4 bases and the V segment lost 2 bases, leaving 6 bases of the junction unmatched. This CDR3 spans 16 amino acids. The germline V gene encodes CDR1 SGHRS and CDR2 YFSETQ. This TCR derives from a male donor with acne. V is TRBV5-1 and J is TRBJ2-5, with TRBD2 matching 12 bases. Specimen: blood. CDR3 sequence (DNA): TGCGCCAGCAGCTTACGCCTAGCGGGAGGGGGAGAGACCCAGTACTTC. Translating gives CASSLRLAGGGETQYF.